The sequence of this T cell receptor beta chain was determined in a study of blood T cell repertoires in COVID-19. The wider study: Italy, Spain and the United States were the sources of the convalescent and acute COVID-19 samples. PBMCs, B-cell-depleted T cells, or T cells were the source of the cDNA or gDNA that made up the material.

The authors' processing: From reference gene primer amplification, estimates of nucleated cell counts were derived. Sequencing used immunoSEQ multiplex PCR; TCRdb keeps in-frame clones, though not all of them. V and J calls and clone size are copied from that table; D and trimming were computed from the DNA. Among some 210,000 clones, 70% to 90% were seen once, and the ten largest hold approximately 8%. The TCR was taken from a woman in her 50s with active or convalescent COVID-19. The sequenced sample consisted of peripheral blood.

CDR3 sequence: CASSSTRLAGGSQETQYF. CDR3 DNA sequence: TGTGCCAGCAGCTCCACGAGACTGGCGGGAGGGAGTCAAGAGACCCAGTACTTC. The gene calls are TRBV7-2 and TRBJ2-5; 9 nucleotides match TRBD2. Germline CDR1 reads SGHTA; CDR2 reads FQGNSA. This CDR3 spans 18 amino acids. V was pared by 4 bases and J by 2 bases, with 14 bases of the junction left unmatched. Full variable domain (missing parts from reference TRBV7-2 and TRBJ2-5): GAGVSQSPSNKVTEKGKDVELRCDPISGHTALYWYRQSLGQGLEFLIYFQGNSAPDKSGLPSDRFSAERTGGSVSTLTIQRTQQEDSAVYLCASSSTRLAGGSQETQYFGPGTRLLVL.